Presented here are 30 T cell receptor beta chains from one specimen sequenced in a study of CD8 T cells in ankylosing spondylitis. Study outcomes and limitations: Typical of ankylosing spondylitis blood, it appeared, was a TCR beta motif of 7 or 8 highly homologous variants.

These receptors' antigens are unknown. MiXCR, run by TCRdb on the 5' RACE reads, gives a single entry per CDR3 protein. The sample has 750,000 to 850,000 distinct CDR3 sequences; 12% are singletons. Sequencing input: blood, either unsorted or a sorted T cell fraction (not recorded which). These TCRs come from a male donor with ankylosing spondylitis.

This chain links TRBV6-1 with TRBJ1-5; 7 bases agree with TRBD1. Germline V gene data show CDR1 as MNHNS and CDR2 as SASEGT. Trimming took 5 bases from V and 1 from J; bases not matched to a gene: 11. This CDR3 comprises 17 residues. Here the CDR3 reads CASSTHRGRVSNQPQHF. The CDR3 DNA follows: TGTGCCAGCAGTACACACAGGGGTAGAGTGAGCAATCAGCCCCAGCATTTT.

The rearrangement uses TRBV7-3 and TRBJ2-7; 7 bases fit TRBD1. V dropped 5 bases and J dropped 1; count of bases not matched to a gene: 8. The CDR3 sequence is 15 residues long. From germline, CDR1 is SGHTA and CDR2 FQGTGA. The CDR3 nucleotides read TGTGCCAGCAGCGTATCCGGGACAGTTTCCTACGAGCAGTACTTC. Translating it yields CASSVSGTVSYEQYF.

This chain joins TRBV3-1 and TRBJ1-2; D gene unclear. V was pared by 1 base and J by 6 bases, with 12 bases between. Germline CDR1 reads LGHDT; CDR2 reads YNNKEL (reference sequence). CDR3 length: 14 residues. CDR3 in amino acids: CASSQVGGEDGYTF. CDR3 in DNA: TGTGCCAGCAGCCAAGTCGGTGGGGAGGATGGCTACACCTTC.

The chain is built from TRBV29-1 and TRBJ2-7; perhaps TRBD1 as D (5 bases). Trimming cost V 4 bases and J 2 bases, with 9 bases left between them. Germline values: CDR1 SQVTM, CDR2 ANQGSEA. The CDR3 has 12 amino acids. CDR3 sequence: CSVGGQPYEQYF. DNA for the CDR3: TGCAGCGTTGGTGGACAACCCTACGAGCAGTACTTC.

This clonotype showed up just a few times. V usage is TRBV18 and J usage is TRBJ2-7; D is possibly TRBD2 (5 bases). CDR1 is KGHSH, CDR2 LQKENI, per germline. The CDR3 has 14 amino acids. Deletions cut 2 bases from V and 4 bases from J, with 12 bases between. CDR3 sequence reads: CASSPSDYLYEQYF. In nucleotides, the CDR3 is TGTGCCAGCTCACCATCCGACTACCTATACGAGCAGTACTTC.

At least ten counts were recorded for this clonotype. The V and J genes are TRBV12-3 or TRBV12-4 and TRBJ2-7, with a possible D match to TRBD2 (5 bases). The V gene lost 5 bases and the J gene lost 1 base, with 6 bases spanning the gap. The CDR3 has 12 residues. The CDR3: CASSRRSYEQYF. CDR3 nucleotide sequence: TGTGCCAGCAGTCGGAGGTCCTACGAGCAGTACTTC.

In its sample, this clonotype was seen a few times. The chain links TRBV27 to TRBJ1-5, with 11 bases identical to TRBD1. The CDR3 has 15 amino acids. Germline V lookup: CDR1 MNHEY, CDR2 SMNVEV (reference sequence). The junction had 7 bases not matched to a gene; V was cut back by 6 bases and J by 6 bases. Written as DNA, the CDR3 is TGTGCCAGCAGCCCAAAAGGACAGGGGGCTCAGCCCCAGCATTTT. It encodes CASSPKGQGAQPQHF.

This sequence joins TRBV27 and TRBJ2-1; D uncertain. This CDR3 has 13 residues. The V end lost 3 bases, the J end lost 9 bases, and 12 bases lay between the germline ends. The germline CDR1 and CDR2 sequences are MNHEY and SMNVEV (reference sequence). In DNA form, the CDR3 reads TGTGCCAGCAGTTTTCACCTCATAAGTGAGCAGTTCTTC. It specifies CASSFHLISEQFF.

The rearrangement uses TRBV29-1 and TRBJ1-1, with 8 bases lining up with TRBD1. The CDR3 runs to 15 residues. Germline V gives CDR1 SQVTM, CDR2 ANQGSEA. After removal of 6 bases from V and 2 bases from J, the junction contained 11 bases not matched to a gene. CDR3 nucleotides: TGCAGCGTGTCAGGGGGCGCTGGGGTAAACACTGAAGCTTTCTTT. This gives the protein CSVSGGAGVNTEAFF.

J is TRBJ2-7 and V is TRBV29-1; D remains ambiguous. Germline CDR1 and CDR2: SQVTM and ANQGSEA. This CDR3 is built from 12 residues. The V and J ends lost 4 bases and 3 bases respectively, with 10 bases between them. The CDR3 reads CSVVGKGYEQYF. The CDR3 DNA reads as TGCAGCGTTGTAGGGAAAGGCTACGAGCAGTACTTC.

This chain uses TRBV7-9 with TRBJ2-1; D is perhaps TRBD2 (6 bases). CDR1 and CDR2 (germline): SEHNR, FQNEAQ (reference sequence). Trimming removed 5 bases at V and 7 bases at J, with 18 bases between. The CDR3 totals 15 residues. CDR3 in amino acids: CASSQGGAWRNEQFF. CDR3 bases: TGTGCCAGCAGCCAAGGAGGGGCGTGGAGGAATGAGCAGTTCTTC.

This clonotype appeared a few times. V usage is TRBV2 and J usage is TRBJ2-7; a possible D gene is TRBD2 (5 bases). Looked up from germline, CDR1 is SNHLY and CDR2 is FYNNEI. V dropped 3 bases and J dropped 8 bases, with 11 bases sitting between them. The CDR3 is made up of 12 amino acids. The CDR3: CASSEGDIKQYF. The CDR3 region has the DNA TGTGCCAGCAGTGAGGGAGACATAAAGCAGTACTTC.

A few counts support this clonotype. The DNA of the CDR3 is TGCGCCAGCAGCCAAGAGTGGAACAGGGTCGCTGGAAACACCATATATTTT. This gives the protein CASSQEWNRVAGNTIYF. V usage is TRBV4-1 and J usage is TRBJ1-3; D might be TRBD1 (6 bases). CDR1 and CDR2 from the germline V gene are MGHRA and YSYEKL. The ends were cut back, 0 bases at V and 2 bases at J, with 14 bases in the middle. The CDR3 is made up of 17 amino acids.

This chain uses TRBV20-1 with TRBJ1-3; D perhaps matches TRBD1 (5 bases). CDR3 length: 14 amino acids. Germline V gives CDR1 DFQATT, CDR2 SNEGSKA (reference sequence). The V end lost 5 bases, the J end lost 0 bases, and 11 bases lay between the germline ends. The CDR3 loop reads CSASGTSSGNTIYF. CDR3 bases: TGCAGTGCTTCCGGGACGAGCTCTGGAAACACCATATATTTT.

This chain links TRBV5-5 with TRBJ2-7; D is ambiguous. Germline V CDR1 and CDR2: SGHKS, YYEKEE (reference sequence). V shed 1 base and J shed 1 base, with 15 bases lying between them. This CDR3 is 16 amino acids long. CDR3: CASSLSLPAYSYEQYF. CDR3 DNA: TGTGCCAGCAGCTTGAGTCTCCCGGCATATTCCTACGAGCAGTACTTC.

This rearrangement joins TRBV20-1 to TRBJ2-7; TRBD1 agrees at 12 bases. V shed 6 bases and J 3 bases; nucleotides not matched to a gene: 6. The CDR3 has 14 residues. Germline CDR1 reads DFQATT; CDR2 reads SNEGSKA (reference sequence). The CDR3, as DNA: TGCAGTGCCGGGACAGGGGGCCTAGTCTACGAGCAGTACTTC. Amino acid sequence: CSAGTGGLVYEQYF.

This clonotype was seen at least ten times. The chain recombines TRBV20-1 with TRBJ2-7, with 9 bases lining up with TRBD2. The J segment lost 1 base and the V segment lost 5 bases, leaving 12 bases of the junction unmatched. This CDR3 comprises 16 residues. The germline V gene has CDR1 DFQATT and CDR2 SNEGSKA (reference sequence). The CDR3 loop is CSAPRTKRGESYEQYF. In DNA, the CDR3 is TGCAGTGCTCCCCGGACTAAGCGGGGGGAATCCTACGAGCAGTACTTC.

This clonotype has ten or more counts. The chain recombines TRBV5-6 with TRBJ1-1; D unresolved. The CDR3 has 13 residues. The V gene's germline CDR1 is SGHDT and CDR2 YYEEEE. V gave up 4 bases and J gave up 1 base, with 8 bases separating them. CDR3 sequence reads: CASSRGRNTEAFF. Here the CDR3 DNA reads TGTGCCAGCAGCCGAGGAAGGAACACTGAAGCTTTCTTT. The full variable domain, with the rest looked up from reference TRBV5-6 and TRBJ1-1, is DAGVTQSPTHLIKTRGQQVTLRCSPKSGHDTVSWYQQALGQGPQFIFQYYEEEERQRGNFPDRFSGHQFPNYSSELNVNALLLGDSALYLCASSRGRNTEAFFGQGTRLTVV.

The J gene is TRBJ2-3, the V gene TRBV15, with 12 bases identical to TRBD2. The CDR3 is made up of 16 amino acids. Losses at the gene ends were 3 bases for V and 6 bases for J; bases not matched to a gene: 7. Germline V gene sequence: CDR1 LNHNV, CDR2 YYDKDF (reference sequence). This chain's CDR3 is CATSSRLAGVSDTQYF. In nucleotides, the CDR3 is TGTGCCACCAGCAGTCGACTAGCGGGAGTGAGTGATACGCAGTATTTT.

The J gene is TRBJ2-1, the V gene TRBV20-1, with D hard to call. Trimming took 2 bases from V and 7 from J, leaving 9 bases between them. The CDR3 runs 12 residues. The germline gives CDR1 DFQATT, CDR2 SNEGSKA (reference sequence). The CDR3 DNA reads TGCAGTGCTAGAAGATCTTCAAATGAGCAGTTCTTC. It yields the protein CSARRSSNEQFF.

This clonotype has ten or more counts. V gene TRBV29-1 combines with J gene TRBJ2-3; 8 bases match TRBD1. Germline-derived CDR1 and CDR2 are SQVTM and ANQGSEA. The CDR3 has 13 amino acids. The junction had 5 bases not matched to a gene; V was cut back by 4 bases and J by 5 bases. The CDR3 region is CSVGRGLRDTQYF. CDR3 in DNA: TGCAGCGTTGGCAGGGGGCTTAGAGATACGCAGTATTTT.

J is TRBJ2-2 and V is TRBV4-3; D remains unclear. Germline values: CDR1 LGHNA, CDR2 YSLEER. V dropped 3 bases and J dropped 5 bases, with 10 bases sitting between them. The CDR3 consists of 14 residues. CDR3 sequence reads: CASSQETVTGELFF. The CDR3 DNA reads TGCGCCAGCAGCCAGGAAACGGTGACCGGGGAGCTGTTTTTT.

This rearrangement joins TRBV4-1 to TRBJ2-4; D may be TRBD1 (6 bases). Germline CDR1 is MGHRA and CDR2 is YSYEKL. Trimming shortened V by 0 bases and J by 6 bases, and 15 bases separated the two germline ends. This CDR3 region has 16 residues. As DNA, the CDR3 is TGCGCCAGCAGCCAAGATCCAGGGGCCGTACTAAACATTCAGTACTTC. It translates to CASSQDPGAVLNIQYF.

The CDR3 loop reads CASSLPRQYQETQYF. CDR3 sequence (DNA): TGTGCCAGCAGCTTACCCCGGCAGTACCAAGAGACCCAGTACTTC. V gene TRBV7-2 combines with J gene TRBJ2-5, with D unclear. The CDR3 runs to 15 residues. V was shortened by 2 bases and J by 0 bases, with 10 bases between the two germline ends. CDR1 and CDR2 from the germline V gene are SGHTA and FQGNSA.

This clonotype was observed a handful of times. The rearrangement links TRBV20-1 to TRBJ2-2; 16 bases fit TRBD2. Looked up from germline, CDR1 is DFQATT and CDR2 is SNEGSKA (reference sequence). The junction had 11 bases not matched to a gene; V was cut back by 3 bases and J by 1 base. This CDR3 has 20 residues. The CDR3 DNA sequence: TGCAGTGCTAGCACCACCGGTGGGACTAGCGGGGGGGAGAACACCGGGGAGCTGTTTTTT. It yields the protein CSASTTGGTSGGENTGELFF.

This clonotype was counted at least ten times. The gene calls are TRBV7-2 and TRBJ2-7; D gene unclear. Per the germline V gene, CDR1 is SGHTA and CDR2 is FQGNSA. There are 15 residues in the CDR3. The V gene lost 6 bases and the J gene lost 0 bases, with 15 bases spanning the gap. This chain's CDR3 is CASSLGNSRSYEQYF. The CDR3, as DNA: TGTGCCAGCAGTTTGGGGAACTCCCGCTCCTACGAGCAGTACTTC.

The CDR3 here is CSAGEPGGARWKLFF. The DNA for the CDR3 is TGCAGTGCTGGGGAACCCGGGGGGGCTAGATGGAAACTGTTTTTT. The V and J genes are TRBV20-1 and TRBJ1-4; D perhaps matches TRBD1 (6 bases). Trimming stripped 5 bases from V and 11 bases from J, with 24 bases between. The germline gives CDR1 DFQATT, CDR2 SNEGSKA (reference sequence). The CDR3 spans 15 residues.

The rearrangement joins TRBV5-1 to TRBJ2-1, with 7 bases fitting TRBD2. This CDR3 is 13 amino acids long. After removal of 6 bases from V and 4 bases from J, the junction contained 4 bases not matched to a gene. Germline-derived CDR1 and CDR2 are SGHRS and YFSETQ. The CDR3 loop is CASMSGVYNEQFF. CDR3 nucleotide sequence: TGCGCCAGCATGAGCGGGGTTTACAATGAGCAGTTCTTC.

The V and J genes are TRBV7-3 and TRBJ2-2; possible D gene TRBD2, 6 bases. V was pared by 4 bases and J by 6 bases, with 18 bases between. The CDR3 consists of 16 residues. Looked up from germline, CDR1 is SGHTA and CDR2 is FQGTGA. The CDR3 loop is CASSYPSASVAGELFF. The CDR3 DNA reads as TGTGCCAGCAGCTACCCGTCAGCTAGCGTTGCCGGGGAGCTGTTTTTT.

The chain joins TRBV20-1 to TRBJ1-1; D not certain. Trimming cost V 2 bases and J 2 bases, with 9 bases left between them. This CDR3 is 13 amino acids long. The V gene's germline CDR1 is DFQATT and CDR2 SNEGSKA (reference sequence). CDR3 nucleotide sequence: TGCAGTGCTAGAAGCACCCTTAACACTGAAGCTTTCTTT. Encoded protein: CSARSTLNTEAFF.